This T cell receptor (beta chain) appears in the sequencing data of a study of identical twins. Germline lookup yields CDR1 KGHSY and CDR2 FQNENV. V shed 6 bases and J shed 2 bases, with 19 bases lying between them. The CDR3 loop spans 16 amino acids. TCRdb ran MiXCR on the 5' RACE reads and lists one entry per CDR3 protein. Of 450,000 or so distinct CDR3 sequences detected, roughly 26% appear once; the ten largest clones hold around 3%. The data were also submitted as part of a second study, on T cells expressing NK-cell markers.

This receptor was obtained from a woman aged 18-35 years in good health. Sequences were obtained from CD4+ T cells sorted from blood. The chain combines TRBV16 with TRBJ1-2; no firm D call. In DNA, the CDR3 is TGTGCCAGCAGACCATCTGTGGGGAGGCAGAACTATGGCTACACCTTC. This gives the protein CASRPSVGRQNYGYTF. Complete variable domain (other parts from reference TRBV16 and TRBJ1-2): GEEVAQTPKHLVRGEGQKAKLYCAPIKGHSYVFWYQQVLKNEFKFLISFQNENVFDETGMPKERFSAKCLPNSPCSLEIQATKLEDSAVYFCASRPSVGRQNYGYTFGSGTRLTVV.